A selection of T cell receptor beta chains follows, all from one sample in a study of early T cells in non-severe SARS-CoV-2 infection. TCRdb ran MiXCR on the 5' RACE reads and lists one entry per CDR3 protein. In the table there are over 30,000 distinct CDR3 sequences, approximately 8.7% of which are singletons. Sample: whole blood, taken at baseline. Source of these receptors: an adult who was a healthcare worker with PCR-confirmed SARS-CoV-2 infection or an uninfected control (not recorded which). Both conserved end residues are part of each CDR3.

V,J,CDR3
TRBV7-9,TRBJ1-1,CASSRQGPNTEAFF
TRBV18,TRBJ1-3,CASSPGTGSGNTIYF
TRBV3-1,TRBJ1-6,CASSQDGRVGSPLHF
TRBV5-5,TRBJ2-2,CASSVGQGPGELFF
TRBV6-4,TRBJ2-1,CASSDGDHNEQFF
TRBV6-5,TRBJ1-2,CASSYSGSQGGGYTF
TRBV28,TRBJ1-1,CASSLEGGRTEAFF
TRBV3-1,TRBJ2-1,CASSFGGAYNEQFF
TRBV7-2,TRBJ2-7,CASSLVAGAASYEQYF
TRBV18,TRBJ1-2,CASSPKGDNYGYTF
TRBV20-1,TRBJ1-6,CSASAGGLYNSPLHF
TRBV20-1,TRBJ1-5,CSARGTGHNQPQHF
TRBV20-1,TRBJ2-7,CSARDFEGSYEQYF
TRBV27,TRBJ1-2,CASSFGPSYGYTF
TRBV7-9,TRBJ2-6,CASSLGTGFMGAGANVLTF
TRBV9,TRBJ2-1,CASSVGAGTDNNEQFF
TRBV7-2,TRBJ2-7,CASSLAGMGYEQYF
TRBV5-1,TRBJ1-2,CASSDTGGPYGYTF
TRBV24-1,TRBJ1-5,CATSDTKDRGQPQHF
TRBV3-1,TRBJ1-4,CASSQDLLAATNEKLFF
TRBV24-1,TRBJ1-5,CATSDNSDRINQPQHF
TRBV5-1,TRBJ2-1,CASSAAKTSGGSEQFF
TRBV27,TRBJ2-3,CASSLSSTDTQYF
TRBV20-1,TRBJ2-7,CSAIRKDRPGTGGEQYF
TRBV5-3,TRBJ2-5,CARSCERGHRETQYF
TRBV2,TRBJ2-7,CASRELSSYEQYF
TRBV6-4,TRBJ2-1,CASSDTSGGYNEQFF
TRBV20-1,TRBJ2-7,CSARPPLTTGDEQYF